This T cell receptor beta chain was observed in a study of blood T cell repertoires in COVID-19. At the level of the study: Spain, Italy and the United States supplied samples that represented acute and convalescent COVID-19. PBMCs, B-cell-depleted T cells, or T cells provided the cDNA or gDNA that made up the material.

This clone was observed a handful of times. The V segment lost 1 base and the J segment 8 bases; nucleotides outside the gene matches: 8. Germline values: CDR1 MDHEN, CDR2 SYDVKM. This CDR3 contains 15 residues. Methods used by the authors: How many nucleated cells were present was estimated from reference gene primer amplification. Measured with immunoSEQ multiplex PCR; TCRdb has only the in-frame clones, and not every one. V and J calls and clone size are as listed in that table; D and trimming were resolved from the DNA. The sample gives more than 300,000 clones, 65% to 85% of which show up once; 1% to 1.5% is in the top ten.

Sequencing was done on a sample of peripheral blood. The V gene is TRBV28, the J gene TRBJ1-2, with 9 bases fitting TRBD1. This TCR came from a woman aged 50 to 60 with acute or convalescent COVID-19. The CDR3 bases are TGTGCCAGCAGTTTATTTCCGGGACAGGGATCCGGCTACACCTTC. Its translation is CASSLFPGQGSGYTF.